Listed here is a single T cell receptor (beta chain). The antigen is unknown. The sample is drawn from a study of cytomegalovirus exposure and HLA in healthy donors. General study results and limits: Cytomegalovirus-associated status was assigned to about 180 TCR beta chains. Researchers reported that a few CMV-associated chains were confirmed in vitro as CMV antigen-specific.

Primers for the PCR totalled 60 Vbeta and 13 Jbeta. Using immunoSEQ multiplex PCR, the repertoire was profiled, and TCRdb retains in-frame clones only, with some absent. In the table there are roughly 100,000 clones, over 65% of which are singletons. V lost 6 bases, J lost 7 bases, and 7 bases stayed unmatched. The CDR3 spans 15 residues. The V gene's germline CDR1 is SNHLY and CDR2 FYNNEI. The TCR was taken from a woman aged 40 to 49 in good health and CMV-seronegative. Sequenced: PBMCs. The chain has TRBV2 and TRBJ1-6, with 9 nucleotides matching TRBD1. DNA of the CDR3: TGTGCCAGCAGGAGGGACAGGGTCTTCAATTCACCCCTCCACTTT. Protein: CASRRDRVFNSPLHF.